These 29 T cell receptor beta chains came from one sample sequenced in a study of blood T cell repertoires in COVID-19. Using immunoSEQ multiplex PCR, the repertoire was profiled, and TCRdb retains in-frame clones only, with some absent. This sample yields approximately 230,000 clones, of which around 90% are seen a single time; under 1.5% belongs to the top ten. The specimen sequenced was peripheral blood. The receptor set was obtained from a man of 80 years or more with acute or convalescent COVID-19.

CDR3 bases: TGTGCCAGCTCACCACCGGCAGGGGGTAACGATGAGCAGTTCTTC. It encodes CASSPPAGGNDEQFF. The gene calls are TRBV18 and TRBJ2-1; 7 positions agree with TRBD1. Losses at the gene ends were 0 bases for V and 8 bases for J; bases not matched to a gene: 7. The CDR3 sequence is 15 residues long. Germline CDR1 and CDR2: KGHSH and LQKENI.

The CDR3 DNA is TGTGCCAGCGCATTAGGGACAGGGGCGAATGAGCAGTTCTTC. Its protein is CASALGTGANEQFF. The chain combines TRBV18 with TRBJ2-1; 10 bases align to TRBD1. The CDR3 is 14 amino acids. Germline CDR1 is KGHSH and CDR2 is LQKENI. With V trimmed by 8 bases and J by 7 bases, 8 bases remained unmatched.

The rearrangement joins TRBV2 to TRBJ2-3; 8 bases map to TRBD1. Looked up from germline, CDR1 is SNHLY and CDR2 is FYNNEI. The CDR3 sequence is 15 residues long. J was trimmed by 1 base and V by 5 bases; bases with no gene match: 5. In DNA form, the CDR3 reads TGTGCCAGCAGTTCGGACAGGGTGGGCACAGATACGCAGTATTTT. Its translation is CASSSDRVGTDTQYF.

This clone was seen just once. The chain is built from TRBV4-2 and TRBJ2-5, with D possibly being TRBD2 (6 bases). Deletions cut 1 base from V and 1 base from J, with 7 bases between. This CDR3 comprises 14 residues. Germline V lookup: CDR1 LGHNA, CDR2 YNFKEQ. The CDR3 coding sequence is TGTGCCAGCAGCCAAGTGGGGGGCCAAGAGACCCAGTACTTC. Protein sequence: CASSQVGGQETQYF.

The CDR3: CSVVRGAEAFF. Here the CDR3 DNA reads TGCAGCGTTGTCCGGGGTGCGGAAGCTTTCTTT. The chain has TRBV29-1 and TRBJ1-1; D is unclear. The germline V gene encodes CDR1 SQVTM and CDR2 ANQGSEA. The V end lost 4 bases, the J end lost 8 bases, and 11 bases lay between the germline ends. This CDR3 has 11 amino acids.

CDR3 bases: TGCGCCAGCAGCTTGGCCTCGGGGCAAGAGACCCAGTACTTC. This codes for CASSLASGQETQYF. The chain employs TRBV5-1 and TRBJ2-5; D possibly corresponds to TRBD2 (5 bases). V lost 0 bases and J lost 2, with 8 bases in between. Germline V CDR1 and CDR2: SGHRS, YFSETQ. CDR3 length: 14 residues.

The J gene is TRBJ1-5, the V gene TRBV6-6; D ambiguous. The CDR3 is 14 amino acids. Germline loops: CDR1 MNHNY, CDR2 SVGAGI (reference sequence). With 2 bases removed from V and 0 bases from J, the gap between germline ends came to 5 bases. The CDR3 nucleotides read TGTGCCAGCAGTTACCCTATTAGCAATCAGCCCCAGCATTTT. As protein: CASSYPISNQPQHF.

The V and J genes are TRBV20-1 and TRBJ1-3; possible D gene TRBD1, 5 bases. This CDR3 is 16 amino acids long. Trimming removed 3 bases from V and 0 bases from J, with 15 bases in between. Germline V CDR1 and CDR2: DFQATT, SNEGSKA (reference sequence). CDR3: CSASHLRGLSGNTIYF. Here the CDR3 DNA reads TGCAGTGCTAGTCACCTTAGGGGACTCTCTGGAAACACCATATATTTT.

The chain couples TRBV5-4 to TRBJ2-7; the D gene is possibly TRBD2 (5 bases). Germline V lookup: CDR1 SGHNT, CDR2 YYREEE (reference sequence). CDR3 size: 15 residues. V was cut by 4 bases and J by 0 bases, with 14 bases left in between. CDR3 nucleotide sequence: TGTGCCAGCAGCCCTGAGGTGGGGAGCTCCTACGAGCAGTACTTC. Its translation is CASSPEVGSSYEQYF.

The J gene is TRBJ2-7, the V gene TRBV6-6; D possibly corresponds to TRBD1 (6 bases). Germline CDR1 reads MNHNY; CDR2 reads SVGAGI (reference sequence). The germline V and J ends were trimmed by 8 bases and 3 bases, with 17 bases remaining between them. The CDR3 runs to 14 residues. The DNA of the CDR3 is TGTGCCAGCCGAATAACCGGGACAAACTACGAGCAGTACTTC. It translates to CASRITGTNYEQYF.

The gene calls are TRBV29-1 and TRBJ2-1; 16 positions match TRBD2. The CDR3 totals 18 residues. Germline V lookup: CDR1 SQVTM, CDR2 ANQGSEA. V lost 3 bases to trimming and J lost 3 bases; unmatched junction nucleotides: 8. CDR3: CSVDGTSGRAMIYNEQFF. CDR3 coding DNA: TGCAGCGTTGATGGGACTAGCGGGAGGGCAATGATCTACAATGAGCAGTTCTTC.

The chain employs TRBV28 and TRBJ1-2, with TRBD1 identical over 9 bases. The CDR3 spans 13 residues. Per germline, CDR1 MDHEN and CDR2 SYDVKM. V trimming: 10 bases; J trimming: 4 bases; junction bases outside the gene matches: 7. CDR3 in amino acids: CATIGQGFYGYTF. The CDR3 nucleotides read TGTGCCACCATCGGACAGGGGTTCTATGGCTACACCTTC.

The chain has TRBV28 and TRBJ1-2; 10 bases agree with TRBD1. The CDR3 has 15 residues. Germline CDR1 reads MDHEN; CDR2 reads SYDVKM. V gave up 1 base and J gave up 8 bases; unmatched junction bases: 7. The CDR3 nucleotides read TGTGCCAGCAGTTTATCTGGGACAGGGGCTCGGGGCTACACCTTC. Encoded protein: CASSLSGTGARGYTF.

The chain employs TRBV7-6 and TRBJ1-3; a possible D gene is TRBD1 (6 bases). The CDR3 is 14 amino acids. CDR1 is SGHVS and CDR2 is FNYEAQ in the germline V gene. Trimming removed 5 bases from V and 2 bases from J, with 10 bases in between. The CDR3 loop is CASSQGHPGNTIYF. The CDR3 DNA is TGTGCCAGCAGCCAGGGACACCCTGGAAACACCATATATTTT.

In regard to this clone: This CDR3 is also generated by other DNA sequences in the sample. The rearrangement links TRBV12-3 or TRBV12-4 to TRBJ2-5, with 7 nucleotides matching TRBD1. The V gene end was trimmed by 6 bases and the J gene end by 3 bases; junction bases not matched to a gene: 4. The CDR3 has 13 amino acids. The DNA of the CDR3 is TGTGCCAGCAGACTGACAGGGAAAGAGACCCAGTACTTC. It translates to CASRLTGKETQYF.

On this clone: Other DNA sequences in the same sample also yield this CDR3. V is TRBV19 and J is TRBJ1-1, with 7 bases identical to TRBD1. Per germline, CDR1 LNHDA and CDR2 SQIVND (reference sequence). The CDR3 is 13 residues long. Unmatched junction bases numbered 5, after V lost 5 bases and J lost 5 bases. The CDR3, as DNA: TGTGCCAGTAGTTCCACAGGGGATACTGAAGCTTTCTTT. Its translation: CASSSTGDTEAFF.

This rearrangement joins TRBV7-2 to TRBJ1-1; D is uncertain. CDR3 length equals 14 residues. From germline, CDR1 is SGHTA and CDR2 FQGNSA. Trimming took 2 bases from V and 4 from J, leaving 11 bases between them. The CDR3, as DNA: TGTGCCAGCAGCTTAATTATTGCTAGCACTGAAGCTTTCTTT. Translation: CASSLIIASTEAFF.

The chain carries TRBV9 and TRBJ2-5; 15 positions match TRBD2. V dropped 4 bases and J dropped 5; count of bases not matched to a gene: 15. Germline loops: CDR1 SGDLS, CDR2 YYNGEE. The CDR3 spans 19 residues. The CDR3 loop reads CASSPPPGTSGGTGETQYF. The CDR3 DNA reads as TGTGCCAGCAGCCCCCCGCCTGGGACTAGCGGGGGGACGGGGGAGACCCAGTACTTC.

V gene TRBV29-1 combines with J gene TRBJ2-7, with 8 nucleotides matching TRBD1. This CDR3 has 13 amino acids. Germline lookup yields CDR1 SQVTM and CDR2 ANQGSEA. With V trimmed by 6 bases and J by 0 bases, 4 bases remained unmatched. The CDR3 spells CSVLTGVSYEQYF. The CDR3 nucleotides are TGCAGCGTCCTGACAGGGGTCTCCTACGAGCAGTACTTC.

The J gene is TRBJ1-1, the V gene TRBV5-1; D gene unclear. V lost 0 bases, J lost 1 base, and 10 bases lay in between. CDR1 and CDR2 (germline): SGHRS, YFSETQ. This CDR3 is 15 amino acids long. The CDR3 DNA sequence: TGCGCCAGCAGCTTGGTGGCGGGCAAGAACACTGAAGCTTTCTTT. Translating gives CASSLVAGKNTEAFF.

The genes are TRBV28 and TRBJ2-7; D is unclear. The germline V and J ends were trimmed by 8 bases and 7 bases, with 15 bases remaining between them. Germline V gives CDR1 MDHEN, CDR2 SYDVKM. The length of the CDR3 is 12 residues. CDR3 sequence (DNA): TGTGCCAGCCGTAGCCGATTTTGGGAGCAGTACTTC. Protein product: CASRSRFWEQYF.

This sequence joins TRBV5-1 and TRBJ2-1, with D possibly being TRBD1 (5 bases). Germline values: CDR1 SGHRS, CDR2 YFSETQ. The length of the CDR3 is 15 residues. Trimming removed 0 bases from V and 3 bases from J, with 10 bases in between. The CDR3 region has the DNA TGCGCCAGCAGCTTGGCTTCGACAGTCTACAATGAGCAGTTCTTC. This codes for CASSLASTVYNEQFF. Combining the CDR3 with reference TRBV5-1 and TRBJ2-1 gives the whole variable domain KAGVTQTPRYLIKTRGQQVTLSCSPISGHRSVSWYQQTPGQGLQFLFEYFSETQRNKGNFPGRFSGRQFSNSRSEMNVSTLELGDSALYLCASSLASTVYNEQFFGPGTRLTVL.

The rearrangement links TRBV6-5 to TRBJ2-5; the D gene is possibly TRBD1 (5 bases). V was trimmed by 6 bases and J by 1 base, leaving 12 bases between them. Germline loops: CDR1 MNHEY, CDR2 SVGAGI. CDR3 length: 14 amino acids. The CDR3 DNA reads TGTGCCAGCAGGCGTCGGACAACCCAAGAGACCCAGTACTTC. It translates to CASRRRTTQETQYF.

The rearrangement joins TRBV15 to TRBJ2-1; D not resolved. This CDR3 contains 13 residues. Germline V gene data show CDR1 as LNHNV and CDR2 as YYDKDF (reference sequence). The ends were cut back, 2 bases at V and 9 bases at J, with 11 bases in the middle. The CDR3 bases are TGTGCCACCAGCAGACTAGACCCCCTTGAGCAGTTCTTC. Translating gives CATSRLDPLEQFF.

The rearrangement joins TRBV3-1 (or the pseudogene TRBV3-2) to TRBJ2-7; D unclear. Germline V gene sequence: CDR1 LGHDT, CDR2 YNNKEL (reference sequence). With 3 bases removed from V and 3 bases from J, the gap between germline ends came to 9 bases. The CDR3 covers 13 residues. The CDR3 reads CASSHLQSYEQYF. The CDR3 bases are TGTGCCAGCAGCCACTTACAGAGCTACGAGCAGTACTTC.

The V gene is TRBV4-1, the J gene TRBJ2-7; 9 bases agree with TRBD1. V shed 3 bases and J 1 base; nucleotides not matched to a gene: 4. Germline CDR1 is MGHRA and CDR2 is YSYEKL. The CDR3 runs 15 residues. The CDR3 DNA follows: TGCGCCAGCAGCCAGGAGACAGGGGGGTCCTACGAGCAGTACTTC. Amino acid sequence: CASSQETGGSYEQYF.

The chain employs TRBV4-3 and TRBJ2-6, with a weak D call TRBD2 (5 bases). This CDR3 region has 14 residues. The V gene's germline CDR1 is LGHNA and CDR2 YSLEER. V lost 3 bases and J 3 bases, leaving 6 bases between the germline ends. CDR3 loop: CASSQRDGANVLTF. For the CDR3, the DNA is TGCGCCAGCAGCCAGAGGGATGGGGCCAACGTCCTGACTTTC.

The rearrangement uses TRBV5-1 and TRBJ2-2, with TRBD1 as a possible D gene (5 bases). This CDR3 is 15 amino acids long. Per germline, CDR1 SGHRS and CDR2 YFSETQ. V gave up 0 bases and J gave up 7 bases, with 13 bases separating them. The CDR3 spells CASSLVVGEGGELFF. CDR3 bases: TGCGCCAGCAGCTTGGTAGTAGGGGAAGGCGGGGAGCTGTTTTTT.

The chain combines TRBV14 with TRBJ2-5; D unclear. The CDR3 length is 12 residues. Germline-derived CDR1 and CDR2 are SGHDN and FVKESK. The V gene lost 2 bases and the J gene lost 5 bases, with 6 bases spanning the gap. The CDR3, as DNA: TGTGCCAGCAGCCAAATTGCGGAGACCCAGTACTTC. This gives the protein CASSQIAETQYF.